The sequence of this TCR beta chain was determined in a study of shared clonotypes between healthy human individuals. For the study at large: Aged between 18 and 49, the donors were two women and three men.

Naive CD8 cells comprised CD45RO-negative, CCR7-positively selected cells, excluding terminally differentiated effector memory CD45RA+ cells. Study-wide findings and caveats: The four-donor shared clonotypes exceeded non-shared clonotypes in generation probability, with non-shared ones scoring lower. In general, naive subsets displayed greater estimated richness than memory subsets did.

Running of the assay took place at deep level. The protocol was immunoSEQ multiplex PCR, while the TCRdb copy is restricted to in-frame clones and leaves out a portion. The sample has some 740,000 clones, more than 85% seen once. There are many counts of this clone. The antigen is undetermined. Trimming removed 8 bases from V and 0 bases from J, with 8 bases in between. The length of the CDR3 is 12 residues. CDR1 and CDR2 from the germline V gene are MNHEY and SVGAGI. The rearrangement uses TRBV6-5 and TRBJ2-7; D is undetermined. The sequenced sample consisted of naive CD8+ T cells sorted from blood. The sequence came from a man between 25 and 39 years old in good health. The CDR3 DNA is TGTGCCAGCGCCGACGACTCCTACGAGCAGTACTTC. It yields the protein CASADDSYEQYF.